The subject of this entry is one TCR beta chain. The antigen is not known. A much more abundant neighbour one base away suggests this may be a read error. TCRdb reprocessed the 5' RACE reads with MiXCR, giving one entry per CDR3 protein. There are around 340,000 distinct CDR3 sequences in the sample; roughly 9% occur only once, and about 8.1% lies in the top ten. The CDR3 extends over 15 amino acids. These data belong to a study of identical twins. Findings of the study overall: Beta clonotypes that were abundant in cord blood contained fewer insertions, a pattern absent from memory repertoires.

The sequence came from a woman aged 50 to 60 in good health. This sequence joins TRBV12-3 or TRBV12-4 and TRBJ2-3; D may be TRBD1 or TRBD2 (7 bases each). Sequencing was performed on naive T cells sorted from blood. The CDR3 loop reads CASSPSGGATDTRYF. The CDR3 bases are TGTGCCAGCAGTCCATCAGGGGGGGCCACAGATACGCGGTATTTT.